The clone carrying this T cell receptor (beta chain) was observed a handful of times. Generated by immunoSEQ multiplex PCR, the TCRdb table keeps only in-frame clones and is missing some. Found here are approximately 210,000 clones, about 94% of them singletons; the top ten hold around 1.7%. Germline values: CDR1 SGDLS, CDR2 YYNGEE. CDR3 length: 15 residues. The V and J ends lost 0 bases and 4 bases respectively, with 11 bases between them. This sample was included in a study of T cell responses to AZD1222 COVID-19 vaccine. This TCR was sampled from an adult who received the MenACWY meningococcal vaccine as a control. The sample here was peripheral blood, taken 28 days after the second dose of the MenACWY control vaccine. This sequence joins TRBV9 and TRBJ2-1, with D possibly being TRBD2 (5 bases). The CDR3 region has the DNA TGTGCCAGCAGCGTAGGGAGGAGAGGGTACAATGAGCAGTTCTTC. It encodes CASSVGRRGYNEQFF. Full variable domain (remainder filled in from reference TRBV9 and TRBJ2-1): DSGVTQTPKHLITATGQRVTLRCSPRSGDLSVYWYQQSLDQGLQFLIQYYNGEERAKGNILERFSAQQFPDLHSELNLSSLELGDSALYFCASSVGRRGYNEQFFGPGTRLTVL.